This TCR beta chain is from a study of sequential checkpoint blockade in melanoma. Sample treatment: randomized to nivolumab then ipilimumab (arm A) or the reverse (arm B). Germline lookup yields CDR1 SGHAT and CDR2 FQDESV (reference sequence). The CDR3 loop spans 15 amino acids. V dropped 5 bases and J dropped 2 bases, with 15 bases sitting between them. Using immunoSEQ multiplex PCR, the repertoire was profiled, and TCRdb retains in-frame clones only, with some absent. This table has 35,000 to 45,000 clones, roughly 90% appearing once. This specimen was CD8+ T cells sorted from blood (inferred from file names), taken from a patient given nivolumab and ipilimumab in sequence. The rearrangement uses TRBV11-1 and TRBJ1-2; possibly TRBD1 for D (6 bases). The sequence came from a human donor with melanoma. The CDR3, as DNA: TGTGCCAGCAGCCAAGACCATACAGGGAACTATGGCTACACCTTC. Amino acids: CASSQDHTGNYGYTF.